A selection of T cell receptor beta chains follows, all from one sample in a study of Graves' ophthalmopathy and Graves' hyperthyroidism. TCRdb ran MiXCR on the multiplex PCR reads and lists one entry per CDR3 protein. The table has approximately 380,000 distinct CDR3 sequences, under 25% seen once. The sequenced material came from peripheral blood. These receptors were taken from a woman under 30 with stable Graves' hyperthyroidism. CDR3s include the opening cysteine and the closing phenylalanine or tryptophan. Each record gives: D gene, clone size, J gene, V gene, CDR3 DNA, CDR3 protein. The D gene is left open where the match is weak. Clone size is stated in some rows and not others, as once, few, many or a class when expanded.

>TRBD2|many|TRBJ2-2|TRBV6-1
TGTGCCAGCAGTCGACTAGCGGGAGATGTAGGGGAGCTGTTTTTT
CASSRLAGDVGELFF
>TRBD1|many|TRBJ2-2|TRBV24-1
TGTGCCACCAGTGATTCGGACAGGGGGGAATCCGGGGAGCTGTTTTTT
CATSDSDRGESGELFF
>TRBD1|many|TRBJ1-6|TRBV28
TGTGCCAGCAGTCCCCCCGGGACAGGGGTTGATTCACCCCTCCACTTT
CASSPPGTGVDSPLHF
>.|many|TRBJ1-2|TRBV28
TGTGCCAGCAGTTCGGGGTCAGGGATTGGCTACACCTTC
CASSSGSGIGYTF
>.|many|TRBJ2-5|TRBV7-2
TGTGCCAGCAGCTTGAACGGGGCCGGCACTGAGGCCCAGTACTTC
CASSLNGAGTEAQYF
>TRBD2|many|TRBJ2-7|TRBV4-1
TGCGCCAGCAGCCAACCCCGGACTAGCGGAGGCTACGAGCAGTACTTC
CASSQPRTSGGYEQYF
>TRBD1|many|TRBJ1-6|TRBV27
TGTGCCAGCAGTTCACAAGGGACAGGGGGCACTTCACCCCTCCACTTT
CASSSQGTGGTSPLHF
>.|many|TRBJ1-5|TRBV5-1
TGCGCCAGCAGCGTACAGGGATCTCAGCCCCAGCATTTT
CASSVQGSQPQHF
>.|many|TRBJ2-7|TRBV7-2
TGTGCCAGCAGCTTAGCGTCTGGGACAAGCTCCTACGAGCAGTACTTC
CASSLASGTSSYEQYF
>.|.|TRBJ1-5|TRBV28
TGTGCCAGCAGTTTATTGAATCCCGGAAATAGCAATCAGCCCCAGCATTTT
CASSLLNPGNSNQPQHF
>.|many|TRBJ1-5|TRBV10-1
TGCGCCAGCAGCGCCGGGACCACGATGGGAATGCATTTT
CASSAGTTMGMHF
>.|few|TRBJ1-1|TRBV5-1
TGCGCCAGCAGCTTGTTAGTACTTTGGAACACTGAAGCTTTCTTT
CASSLLVLWNTEAFF
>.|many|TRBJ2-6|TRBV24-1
TGTGCCACCAGTGATAGTAGGGCATCTGGGGCCAACGTCCTGACTTTC
CATSDSRASGANVLTF